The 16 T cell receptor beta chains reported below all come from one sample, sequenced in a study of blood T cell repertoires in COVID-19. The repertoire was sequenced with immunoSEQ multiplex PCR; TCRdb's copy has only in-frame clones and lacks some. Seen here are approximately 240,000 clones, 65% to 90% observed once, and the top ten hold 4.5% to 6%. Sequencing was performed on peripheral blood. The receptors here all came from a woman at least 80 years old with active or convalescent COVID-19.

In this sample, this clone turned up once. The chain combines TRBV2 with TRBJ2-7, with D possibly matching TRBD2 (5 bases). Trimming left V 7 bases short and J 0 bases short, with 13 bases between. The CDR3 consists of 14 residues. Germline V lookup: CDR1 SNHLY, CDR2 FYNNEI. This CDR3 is CASMGIASSYEQYF. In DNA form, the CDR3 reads TGTGCCAGCATGGGAATAGCGAGCTCCTACGAGCAGTACTTC. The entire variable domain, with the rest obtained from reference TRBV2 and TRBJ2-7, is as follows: EPEVTQTPSHQVTQMGQEVILRCVPISNHLYFYWYRQILGQKVEFLVSFYNNEISEKSEIFDDQFSVERPDGSNFTLKIRSTKLEDSAMYFCASMGIASSYEQYFGPGTRLTVT.

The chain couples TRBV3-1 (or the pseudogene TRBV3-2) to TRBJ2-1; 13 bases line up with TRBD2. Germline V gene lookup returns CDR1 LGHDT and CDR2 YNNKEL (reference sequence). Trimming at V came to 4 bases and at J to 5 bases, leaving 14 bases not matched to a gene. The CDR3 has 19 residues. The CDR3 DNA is TGTGCCAGCAGCCCTCGCAGACTAGCGGGAGGACAGCTTGACAATGAGCAGTTCTTC. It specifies CASSPRRLAGGQLDNEQFF.

The CDR3 region has the DNA TGTGCCAGCAGCCAAGCAGGGGACACTGAAGCTTTCTTT. Protein product: CASSQAGDTEAFF. The V and J genes are TRBV3-1 (or the pseudogene TRBV3-2) and TRBJ1-1; possible D gene TRBD1, 6 bases. The germline CDR1 and CDR2 sequences are LGHDT and YNNKEL (reference sequence). The CDR3 covers 13 residues. V shed 1 base and J shed 3 bases, with 6 bases lying between them.

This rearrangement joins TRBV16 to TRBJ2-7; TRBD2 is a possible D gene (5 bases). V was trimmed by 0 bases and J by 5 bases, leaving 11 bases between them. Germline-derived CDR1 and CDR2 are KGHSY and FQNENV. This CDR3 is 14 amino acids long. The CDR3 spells CASSQSGWGDEQYF. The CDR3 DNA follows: TGTGCCAGCAGCCAATCGGGTTGGGGAGACGAGCAGTACTTC.

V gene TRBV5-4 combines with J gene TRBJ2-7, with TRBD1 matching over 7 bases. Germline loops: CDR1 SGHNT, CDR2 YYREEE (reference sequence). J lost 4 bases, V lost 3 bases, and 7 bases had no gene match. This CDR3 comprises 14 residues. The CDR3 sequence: CASSSKKQGYEQYF. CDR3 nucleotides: TGTGCCAGCAGCTCCAAGAAACAGGGGTACGAGCAGTACTTC.

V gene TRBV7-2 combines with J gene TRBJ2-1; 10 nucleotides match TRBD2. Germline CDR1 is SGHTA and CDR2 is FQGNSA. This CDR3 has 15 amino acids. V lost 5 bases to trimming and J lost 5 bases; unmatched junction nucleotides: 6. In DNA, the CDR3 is TGTGCCAGCAGCCTCACAGCGGGAGGGGACAATGAGCAGTTCTTC. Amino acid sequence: CASSLTAGGDNEQFF.

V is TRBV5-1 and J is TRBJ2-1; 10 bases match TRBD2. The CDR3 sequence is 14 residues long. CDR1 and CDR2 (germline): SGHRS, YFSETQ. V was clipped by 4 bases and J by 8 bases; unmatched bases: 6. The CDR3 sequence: CASSPSGGGDEQFF. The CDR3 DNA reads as TGCGCCAGCAGCCCTAGCGGGGGTGGGGATGAGCAGTTCTTC.

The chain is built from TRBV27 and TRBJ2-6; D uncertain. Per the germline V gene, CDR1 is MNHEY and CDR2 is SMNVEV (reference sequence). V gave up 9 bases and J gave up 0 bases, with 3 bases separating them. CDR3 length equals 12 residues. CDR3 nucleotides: TGTGCCAGTAGCTCTGGGGCCAACGTCCTGACTTTC. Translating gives CASSSGANVLTF.

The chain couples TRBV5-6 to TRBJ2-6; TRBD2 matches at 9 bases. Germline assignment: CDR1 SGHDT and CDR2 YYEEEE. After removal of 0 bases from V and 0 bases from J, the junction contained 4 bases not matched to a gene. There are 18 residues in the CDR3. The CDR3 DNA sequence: TGTGCCAGCAGCTTGGCTCGCGGGGGGGCCTCTGGGGCCAACGTCCTGACTTTC. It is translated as CASSLARGGASGANVLTF.

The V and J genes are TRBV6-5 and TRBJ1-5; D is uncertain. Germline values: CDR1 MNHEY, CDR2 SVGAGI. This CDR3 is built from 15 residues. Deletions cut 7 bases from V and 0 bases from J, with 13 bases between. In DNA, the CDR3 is TGTGCCAGCAAGGTCCGAGGGAATAGCAATCAGCCCCAGCATTTT. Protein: CASKVRGNSNQPQHF.

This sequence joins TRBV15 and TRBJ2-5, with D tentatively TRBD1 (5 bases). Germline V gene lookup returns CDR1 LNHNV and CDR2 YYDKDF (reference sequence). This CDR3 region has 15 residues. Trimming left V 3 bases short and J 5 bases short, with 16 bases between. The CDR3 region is CATSSVDLPGETQYF. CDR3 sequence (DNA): TGTGCCACCAGCAGTGTTGACCTACCAGGGGAGACCCAGTACTTC.

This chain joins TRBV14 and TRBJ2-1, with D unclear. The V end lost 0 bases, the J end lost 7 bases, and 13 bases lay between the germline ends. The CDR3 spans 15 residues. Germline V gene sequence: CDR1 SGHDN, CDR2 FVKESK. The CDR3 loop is CASSQDRSRGNEQFF. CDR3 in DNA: TGTGCCAGCAGCCAAGATCGTTCCCGCGGAAATGAGCAGTTCTTC. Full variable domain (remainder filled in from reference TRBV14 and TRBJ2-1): EAGVTQFPSHSVIEKGQTVTLRCDPISGHDNLYWYRRVMGKEIKFLLHFVKESKQDESGMPNNRFLAERTGGTYSTLKVQPAELEDSGVYFCASSQDRSRGNEQFFGPGTRLTVL.

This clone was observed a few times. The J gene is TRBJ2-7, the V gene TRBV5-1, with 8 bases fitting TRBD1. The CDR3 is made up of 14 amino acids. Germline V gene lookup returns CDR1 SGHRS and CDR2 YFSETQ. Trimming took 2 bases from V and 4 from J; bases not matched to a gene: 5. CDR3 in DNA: TGCGCCAGCAGCTTCACGACAGGGGAATACGAGCAGTACTTC. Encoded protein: CASSFTTGEYEQYF.

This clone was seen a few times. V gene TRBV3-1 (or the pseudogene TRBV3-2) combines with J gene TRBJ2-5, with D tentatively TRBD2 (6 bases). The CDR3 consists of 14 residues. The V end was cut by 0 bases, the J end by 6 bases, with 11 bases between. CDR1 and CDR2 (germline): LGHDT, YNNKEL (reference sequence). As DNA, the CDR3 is TGTGCCAGCAGCCAAGATCAGAGCGGGCAGACCCAGTACTTC. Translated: CASSQDQSGQTQYF.

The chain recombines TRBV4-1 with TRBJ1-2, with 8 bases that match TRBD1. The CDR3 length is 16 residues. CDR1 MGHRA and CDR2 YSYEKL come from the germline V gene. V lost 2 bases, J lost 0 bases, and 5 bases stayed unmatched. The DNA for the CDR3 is TGCGCCAGCAGCCAACTCCCGACAGGGGCTAACTATGGCTACACCTTC. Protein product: CASSQLPTGANYGYTF.

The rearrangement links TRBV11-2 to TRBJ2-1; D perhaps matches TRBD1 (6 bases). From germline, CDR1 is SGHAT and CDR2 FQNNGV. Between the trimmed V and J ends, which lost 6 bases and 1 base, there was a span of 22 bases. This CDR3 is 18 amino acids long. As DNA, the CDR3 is TGTGCCAGCAGGGGGTGGACAGAGACCAACTCTTCCTACAATGAGCAGTTCTTC. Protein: CASRGWTETNSSYNEQFF. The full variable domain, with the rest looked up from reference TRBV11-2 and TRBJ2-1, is EAGVAQSPRYKIIEKRQSVAFWCNPISGHATLYWYQQILGQGPKLLIQFQNNGVVDDSQLPKDRFSAERLKGVDSTLKIQPAKLEDSAVYLCASRGWTETNSSYNEQFFGPGTRLTVL.